This T cell receptor beta chain was identified in a study of PD-1 blockade in classical Hodgkin lymphoma. Study results and limitations: Diversity in CD4+ TCRs, unlike that measured in CD8+ TCRs, had risen significantly by C4D1. Complete responders entered with baseline diversity on par with newly diagnosed patients, the results showed. Reasons behind the repertoire differences stay unclear, perhaps disease activity or earlier therapy.

As to this clone: What it binds is unknown.

Repertoires were generated with immunoSEQ multiplex PCR, while TCRdb's copy carries only in-frame clones and drops some. In the table there are some 100,000 clones, roughly 92% of which are singletons. All the patients suffered relapse after autologous stem cell transplantation, and brentuximab vedotin exposure differed. The best responses consisted of complete response, partial response or progressive disease. Germline lookup yields CDR1 MNHEY and CDR2 SVGAGI. The CDR3 sequence is 11 residues long. The V end lost 8 bases, the J end lost 5 bases, and 9 bases lay between the germline ends. This TCR was recovered from a human donor with classical Hodgkin lymphoma. The source material was peripheral blood mononuclear cells (PBMCs), sampled at baseline. J is TRBJ1-2 and V is TRBV6-5; the D gene is possibly TRBD1 (5 bases). The DNA for the CDR3 is TGTGCCAGCTTTGGGGGTTATGGCTACACCTTC. It specifies CASFGGYGYTF.